One and the same sample provided the 26 T cell receptor beta chains below, sequenced in a study of blood T cell repertoires in COVID-19. Data came from immunoSEQ multiplex PCR; TCRdb stores just in-frame clones and leaves some out. This table has around 95,000 clones, roughly 79% appearing once. The sequenced sample was peripheral blood. The receptor source for this set is a woman aged 65 to 85 with acute or convalescent COVID-19.

The chain links TRBV28 to TRBJ2-3; TRBD2 might be the D (6 bases). The germline V and J ends were trimmed by 2 bases and 9 bases, with 18 bases remaining between them. Germline lookup yields CDR1 MDHEN and CDR2 SYDVKM. The CDR3 length is 15 residues. CDR3 amino acids: CASSLRDGSGGTQYF. The CDR3 nucleotides read TGTGCCAGCAGTTTACGTGACGGGAGTGGGGGAACGCAGTATTTT.

This clone was observed a single time. This chain connects TRBV19 to TRBJ1-3; TRBD1 is a possible D gene (6 bases). The V gene lost 7 bases and the J gene lost 3 bases, with 13 bases spanning the gap. Germline assignment: CDR1 LNHDA and CDR2 SQIVND (reference sequence). The CDR3 runs 14 residues. The CDR3 nucleotides are TGTGCCAGTAAAGGACAGCGAGATGGAAACACCATATATTTT. Translation: CASKGQRDGNTIYF.

This chain links TRBV30 with TRBJ1-3; D is unclear. Per germline, CDR1 GTSNPN and CDR2 SVGIG (reference sequence). This CDR3 has 15 residues. V was pared by 0 bases and J by 7 bases, with 16 bases between. The DNA of the CDR3 is TGTGCCTGGAGTGTACTCAGCTCTGGAGGGAACACCATATATTTT. Translating gives CAWSVLSSGGNTIYF.

The rearrangement links TRBV7-6 to TRBJ2-3; 12 bases line up with TRBD2. The CDR3 consists of 14 residues. Germline V CDR1 and CDR2: SGHVS, FNYEAQ. Trimming cost V 5 bases and J 8 bases; bases outside gene matches: 5. This CDR3 reads CASSQTSGGITQYF. The CDR3 DNA sequence: TGTGCCAGCAGCCAAACTAGCGGGGGGATTACGCAGTATTTT.

The chain has TRBV15 and TRBJ1-2; D uncertain. The length of the CDR3 is 15 residues. V shed 0 bases and J shed 4 bases, with 12 bases lying between them. CDR1 is LNHNV and CDR2 is YYDKDF in the germline V gene (reference sequence). CDR3 bases: TGTGCCACCAGCAGAGATCGAGTCGCCGGCTATGGCTACACCTTC. Translated: CATSRDRVAGYGYTF.

The chain couples TRBV28 to TRBJ2-2; tentatively, D is TRBD2 (5 bases). V lost 2 bases, J lost 3 bases, and 22 bases lay in between. The germline CDR1 and CDR2 sequences are MDHEN and SYDVKM. There are 19 residues in the CDR3. The CDR3 loop is CASSLIGFIGDSDTGELFF. The CDR3 region has the DNA TGTGCCAGCAGTTTAATTGGATTTATCGGGGATAGTGACACCGGGGAGCTGTTTTTT.

The chain employs TRBV19 and TRBJ2-1; 7 bases are a match to TRBD2. V shed 6 bases and J 9 bases; nucleotides not matched to a gene: 17. CDR3 length equals 16 residues. Germline V lookup: CDR1 LNHDA, CDR2 SQIVND (reference sequence). In DNA form, the CDR3 reads TGTGCCAGTAGCTGGGGGGGTGAGGGCTCGCTGGGTGAGCAGTTCTTC. Encoded protein: CASSWGGEGSLGEQFF.

The chain links TRBV5-4 to TRBJ2-5; possible D gene TRBD2, 6 bases. Germline-derived CDR1 and CDR2 are SGHNT and YYREEE (reference sequence). The V and J ends lost 4 bases and 0 bases respectively, with 10 bases between them. This CDR3 has 14 residues. The CDR3 reads CASSGAGNQETQYF. The CDR3 coding sequence is TGTGCCAGCAGCGGGGCGGGGAACCAAGAGACCCAGTACTTC.

CDR3 DNA: TGTGCCAGTAGCCTAACCTACTCCTCTGGAAACACCATATATTTT. Protein: CASSLTYSSGNTIYF. The genes are TRBV19 and TRBJ1-3, with D unclear. CDR1 is LNHDA, CDR2 SQIVND, per germline (reference sequence). With 6 bases removed from V and 0 bases from J, the gap between germline ends came to 12 bases. CDR3 length: 15 residues.

In nucleotides, the CDR3 is TGCAGCGTTGAGAATGGGGAGGGGACTGAAGCTTTCTTT. Its translation: CSVENGEGTEAFF. The rearrangement joins TRBV29-1 to TRBJ1-1; a weak D match, TRBD1 (5 bases). V lost 3 bases to trimming and J lost 5 bases, with 13 bases between them. The CDR3 runs 13 residues. In germline, CDR1 is SQVTM, CDR2 ANQGSEA.

The chain carries TRBV4-2 and TRBJ1-1, with TRBD1 identical over 10 bases. The CDR3 is made up of 13 amino acids. From germline, CDR1 is LGHNA and CDR2 YNFKEQ. The V gene end was trimmed by 4 bases and the J gene end by 7 bases; junction bases not matched to a gene: 3. CDR3 protein: CASSRQGAVEAFF. CDR3 coding DNA: TGTGCCAGCAGCCGACAGGGGGCGGTTGAAGCTTTCTTT.

The chain has TRBV4-3 and TRBJ2-1; 9 nucleotides agree with TRBD1. The CDR3 runs 14 residues. V lost 1 base, J lost 10 bases, and 5 bases stayed unmatched. CDR1 is LGHNA, CDR2 YSLEER, per germline. In DNA, the CDR3 is TGCGCCAGCAGCCAAGGGACAGGGGCTAGAGAGCAGTTCTTC. It encodes CASSQGTGAREQFF.

The chain couples TRBV5-1 to TRBJ1-1; D gene unclear. In germline, CDR1 is SGHRS, CDR2 YFSETQ. The CDR3 contains 14 residues. Trimming pared 3 bases from V and 1 base from J, leaving 10 bases between. CDR3 in DNA: TGCGCCAGCAGCTCAGCGGGAGAGAACACTGAAGCTTTCTTT. Translation: CASSSAGENTEAFF.

This chain joins TRBV7-2 and TRBJ2-7, with TRBD1 as a possible D gene (6 bases). CDR3 length: 15 residues. Germline CDR1 SGHTA, CDR2 FQGNSA. V was clipped by 5 bases and J by 4 bases, with 18 bases between them. CDR3 bases: TGTGCCAGCAGCCCTAGCTCGATGGGGGCTTACGAGCAGTACTTC. This encodes CASSPSSMGAYEQYF.

The chain couples TRBV5-6 to TRBJ1-4, with D possibly TRBD1 on 5 matching bases. Germline assignment: CDR1 SGHDT and CDR2 YYEEEE. The V gene lost 2 bases and the J gene lost 7 bases, with 12 bases spanning the gap. This CDR3 is 14 amino acids long. CDR3 loop: CASSFTGPGEKLFF. CDR3 DNA: TGTGCCAGCAGCTTTACAGGCCCCGGTGAAAAACTGTTTTTT.

This clone is a singleton in its sample. The chain joins TRBV24-1 to TRBJ2-3; no clear D. Between the trimmed V and J ends, which lost 1 base and 1 base, there was a span of 8 bases. The CDR3 extends over 15 amino acids. CDR1 and CDR2 from the germline V gene are KGHDR and SFDVKD. The CDR3 loop is CATSDFGLGTDTQYF. The DNA of the CDR3 is TGTGCCACCAGTGATTTCGGTCTGGGCACAGATACGCAGTATTTT.

This chain joins TRBV29-1 and TRBJ1-3; no reliable D call. This CDR3 comprises 14 residues. Germline values: CDR1 SQVTM, CDR2 ANQGSEA. V lost 2 bases, J lost 4 bases, and 12 bases lay in between. CDR3 loop: CSVELAEKGNTIYF. CDR3 nucleotides: TGCAGCGTTGAACTGGCGGAAAAAGGAAACACCATATATTTT. Full variable domain (outside the CDR3, taken from reference TRBV29-1 and TRBJ1-3): SAVISQKPSRDICQRGTSLTIQCQVDSQVTMMFWYRQQPGQSLTLIATANQGSEATYESGFVIDKFPISRPNLTFSTLTVSNMSPEDSSIYLCSVELAEKGNTIYFGEGSWLTVV.

The count of this clone is one. This chain joins TRBV4-1 and TRBJ1-2; tentative D call: TRBD1 (6 bases). Trimming cost V 2 bases and J 4 bases, with 11 bases left between them. Germline V lookup: CDR1 MGHRA, CDR2 YSYEKL. The CDR3 contains 14 residues. The CDR3 DNA follows: TGCGCCAGCAGCCAACCTATACAGGGCTATGGCTACACCTTC. Translation: CASSQPIQGYGYTF.

V usage is TRBV30 and J usage is TRBJ1-4, with D perhaps TRBD1 (6 bases). This CDR3 is 13 amino acids long. Germline V gene sequence: CDR1 GTSNPN, CDR2 SVGIG (reference sequence). The ends were cut back, 3 bases at V and 8 bases at J, with 13 bases in the middle. CDR3 DNA sequence: TGTGCCTGGAGAGAAGGGGGTGGGGAAAAACTGTTTTTT. It yields the protein CAWREGGGEKLFF.

The chain links TRBV2 to TRBJ2-5, with 10 bases that match TRBD1. The CDR3 spans 14 residues. From germline, CDR1 is SNHLY and CDR2 FYNNEI. J was trimmed by 3 bases and V by 3 bases; bases with no gene match: 1. The CDR3 sequence is CASSDGTGEETQYF. CDR3 nucleotides: TGTGCCAGCAGTGATGGGACAGGGGAAGAGACCCAGTACTTC.

This chain uses TRBV25-1 with TRBJ2-2; D is undetermined. V shed 4 bases and J shed 8 bases, with 14 bases lying between them. This CDR3 contains 14 residues. Germline V gene data show CDR1 as MGHDK and CDR2 as SYGVNS. The CDR3 DNA reads as TGTGCCAGCAGTGCTCCGGCGACTCCGGGGGAGCTGTTTTTT. It codes for CASSAPATPGELFF.

The V gene is TRBV6-6, the J gene TRBJ1-2, with 7 bases aligning to TRBD1. CDR1 and CDR2 (germline): MNHNY, SVGAGI (reference sequence). This CDR3 is 13 amino acids long. Trimming removed 5 bases from V and 4 bases from J; junction bases left unmatched: 4. In DNA, the CDR3 is TGTGCCAGCAGTCAACAGGGGCGCTATGGCTACACCTTC. Its translation is CASSQQGRYGYTF.

This rearrangement joins TRBV5-1 to TRBJ1-3, with a possible D match to TRBD1 (6 bases). Germline CDR1 reads SGHRS; CDR2 reads YFSETQ. Trimming removed 7 bases at V and 2 bases at J, with 10 bases between. The CDR3 contains 13 residues. The CDR3 here is CASAQGPGNTIYF. The CDR3 nucleotides are TGCGCCAGCGCACAGGGACCTGGAAACACCATATATTTT.

This clone was seen just once. The V and J genes are TRBV6-2 or TRBV6-3 and TRBJ2-3; perhaps TRBD2 as D (7 bases). Germline CDR1 and CDR2: MNHEY and SVGEGT. This CDR3 region has 18 residues. Trimming cost V 6 bases and J 2 bases, with 24 bases left between them. CDR3 in DNA: TGTGCCAGCAGCCCCAGACCTGCCAGGGAGGGGGACACAGATACGCAGTATTTT. The encoded protein is CASSPRPAREGDTDTQYF.

About this clone: An end of the junction does not agree with germline; a read error may underlie this. The chain combines TRBV6-2 or TRBV6-3 with TRBJ2-1; a weak D match, TRBD2 (6 bases). Germline CDR1 and CDR2: MNHEY and SVGEGT. The CDR3 is 13 residues long. Here the CDR3 reads CASSYFGSDPGVF. The CDR3, as DNA: TGTGCCAGCAGTTACTTTGGATCGGACCCGGGGGTCTTC.

The chain has TRBV25-1 and TRBJ1-5; D gene unclear. Trimming shortened V by 2 bases and J by 4 bases, and 9 bases separated the two germline ends. The CDR3 loop spans 14 amino acids. The V gene's germline CDR1 is MGHDK and CDR2 SYGVNS. The DNA for the CDR3 is TGTGCCAGCAGTGAAAATAGAAGAAATCAGCCCCAGCATTTT. Protein product: CASSENRRNQPQHF.